Included here is one T cell receptor beta chain sequence, with context. The germline V gene encodes CDR1 LNHDA and CDR2 SQIVND (reference sequence). V shed 6 bases and J shed 5 bases, with 17 bases lying between them. This CDR3 contains 15 residues. The table came from immunoSEQ multiplex PCR; TCRdb's copy has only in-frame clones and leaves some out. In the table there are 390,000 or so clones, around 91% of which are singletons. This sample is part of a study of blood T cell repertoires in COVID-19. This TCR came from a man younger than 35 with active or convalescent COVID-19. Sequencing was done on a sample of peripheral blood. The chain carries TRBV19 and TRBJ1-5, with a possible D match to TRBD1 (5 bases). CDR3 residues: CASRGGKLGDQPQHF. The CDR3 bases are TGTGCCAGTAGGGGGGGAAAGCTGGGGGATCAGCCCCAGCATTTT.